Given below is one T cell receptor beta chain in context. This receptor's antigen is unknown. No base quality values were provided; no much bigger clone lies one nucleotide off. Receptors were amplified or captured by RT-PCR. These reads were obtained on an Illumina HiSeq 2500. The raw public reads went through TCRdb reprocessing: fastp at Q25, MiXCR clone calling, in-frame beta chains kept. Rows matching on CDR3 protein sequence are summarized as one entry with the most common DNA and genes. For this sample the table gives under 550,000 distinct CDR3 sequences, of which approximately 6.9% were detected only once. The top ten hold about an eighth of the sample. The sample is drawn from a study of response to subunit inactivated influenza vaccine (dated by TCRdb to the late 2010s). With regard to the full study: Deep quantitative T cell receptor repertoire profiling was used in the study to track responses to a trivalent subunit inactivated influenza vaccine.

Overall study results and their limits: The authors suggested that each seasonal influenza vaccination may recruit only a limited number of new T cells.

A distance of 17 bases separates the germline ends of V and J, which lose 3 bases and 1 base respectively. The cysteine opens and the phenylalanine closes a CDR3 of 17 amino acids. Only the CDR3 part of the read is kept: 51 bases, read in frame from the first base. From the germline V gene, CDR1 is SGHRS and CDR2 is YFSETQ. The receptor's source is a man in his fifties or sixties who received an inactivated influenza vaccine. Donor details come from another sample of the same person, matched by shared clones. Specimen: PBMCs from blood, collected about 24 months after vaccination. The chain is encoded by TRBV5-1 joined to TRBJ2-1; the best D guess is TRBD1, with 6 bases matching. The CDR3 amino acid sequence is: CASSSTVAGVSYNEQFF. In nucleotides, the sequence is TGCGCCAGCAGCTCCACCGTGGCAGGGGTTTCCTACAATGAGCAGTTCTTC.